This entry lists 4 T cell receptor beta chains sequenced from one sample in a study of CD8+CD57+ T cells in acquired aplastic anemia. Profiles of TCR beta VDJ and CDR3 were generated from a genomic DNA template. TCRdb passed the reads through MiXCR, listing each CDR3 protein once. The sample records under 200,000 distinct CDR3 sequences, around 45% being singletons. Material for sequencing was sorted CD4+, CD8+, or CD8+CD57+ T cells (not recorded which) from PBMCs. Receptors were obtained from a human donor in good health.

This clonotype was seen many times. The chain uses TRBV20-1 and TRBJ1-1; tentative D call: TRBD1 (6 bases). This CDR3 region has 15 residues. The germline V and J ends were trimmed by 3 bases and 0 bases, with 14 bases remaining between them. The germline V gene encodes CDR1 DFQATT and CDR2 SNEGSKA (reference sequence). The CDR3 protein is CSASIGGGLNTEAFF. The CDR3 nucleotides are TGCAGTGCTAGTATTGGTGGGGGGCTGAACACTGAAGCTTTCTTT.

This clonotype was seen many times. CDR3 nucleotides: TGTGCCAGCAGGAGGAGCGGGGGGGCGCCAGATACGCAGTATTTT. Its protein is CASRRSGGAPDTQYF. The V and J genes are TRBV6-1 and TRBJ2-3, with TRBD2 identical over 10 bases. Trimming cost V 6 bases and J 4 bases; bases outside gene matches: 7. Germline V gene data show CDR1 as MNHNS and CDR2 as SASEGT. This CDR3 is 15 amino acids long.

On this clonotype itself: A much larger clone lies one base from this, so it may be a read error. J is TRBJ2-7 and V is TRBV10-3; TRBD1 aligns across 9 bases. This CDR3 has 13 residues. Trimming removed 6 bases from V and 3 bases from J; junction bases left unmatched: 3. The germline V gene has CDR1 ENHRY and CDR2 SYGVKD. CDR3 protein: CAISPGQGYEQYF. The CDR3 nucleotides read TGTGCCATCAGCCCGGGACAGGGCTACGAGCAGTACTTC.

This clonotype has ten or more counts. V gene TRBV7-9 combines with J gene TRBJ1-6; 9 nucleotides match TRBD1. V lost 3 bases, J lost 14 bases, and 17 bases stayed unmatched. This CDR3 contains 17 residues. Germline V CDR1 and CDR2: SEHNR, FQNEAQ (reference sequence). CDR3 nucleotide sequence: TGTGCCAGCAGCTTCGTGTCAGGCGGGACAGGGCTAGGGACCCTCCACTTT. Translation gives CASSFVSGGTGLGTLHF.